Shown below are 5 T cell receptor beta chains from a single sample sequenced in a study of blood T cell repertoires in COVID-19. Method: immunoSEQ multiplex PCR; TCRdb's copy keeps in-frame clones and lacks some. The repertoire holds 100,000 to 150,000 clones, with 84% as singletons. The material sequenced was peripheral blood. The receptors were gathered from a woman under 40 who had recovered from COVID-19.

The genes are TRBV11-2 and TRBJ2-1; TRBD2 aligns across 10 bases. Germline V lookup: CDR1 SGHAT, CDR2 FQNNGV. Unmatched junction bases numbered 5, after V lost 11 bases and J lost 4 bases. This CDR3 comprises 13 residues. The CDR3 sequence is CAAGTSVYNEQFF. CDR3 nucleotides: TGTGCCGCCGGGACTAGCGTATACAATGAGCAGTTCTTC. Supplemented by reference TRBV11-2 and TRBJ2-1, the full variable domain reads EAGVAQSPRYKIIEKRQSVAFWCNPISGHATLYWYQQILGQGPKLLIQFQNNGVVDDSQLPKDRFSAERLKGVDSTLKIQPAKLEDSAVYLCAAGTSVYNEQFFGPGTRLTVL.

CDR3 bases: TGTGCCAGCAAGAACCGGGACAGGGAAAATGAAAAACTGTTTTTT. It yields the protein CASKNRDRENEKLFF. The J gene is TRBJ1-4, the V gene TRBV6-5, with 9 bases fitting TRBD1. Germline V lookup: CDR1 MNHEY, CDR2 SVGAGI. CDR3 length: 15 amino acids. V was pared by 7 bases and J by 5 bases, with 8 bases of the junction left unmatched.

This chain joins TRBV6-5 and TRBJ1-5; TRBD1 is a possible D gene (5 bases). Deletions cut 7 bases from V and 0 bases from J, with 13 bases between. The CDR3 length is 15 residues. CDR1 is MNHEY, CDR2 SVGAGI, per germline. Here the CDR3 reads CASKSRDDSNQPQHF. Here the CDR3 DNA reads TGTGCCAGCAAGTCCAGGGATGATAGCAATCAGCCCCAGCATTTT.

V is TRBV3-1 (or the pseudogene TRBV3-2) and J is TRBJ1-4; D call uncertain. The germline V gene encodes CDR1 LGHDT and CDR2 YNNKEL (reference sequence). V gave up 6 bases and J gave up 8 bases, with 19 bases separating them. This CDR3 region has 15 residues. CDR3 bases: TGTGCCAGCAGTTACTCGGGGTCGAGGGAAGAAAAACTGTTTTTT. Its protein product is CASSYSGSREEKLFF.

The gene calls are TRBV2 and TRBJ2-5; the D gene is possibly TRBD2 (5 bases). CDR3 length equals 14 residues. Germline V gene data show CDR1 as SNHLY and CDR2 as FYNNEI. V shed 2 bases and J shed 4 bases, with 11 bases lying between them. The CDR3 loop is CASSEWTGRETQYF. CDR3 nucleotides: TGTGCCAGCAGTGAATGGACTGGGAGAGAGACCCAGTACTTC. Drawing the rest from reference TRBV2 and TRBJ2-5, the complete variable domain is EPEVTQTPSHQVTQMGQEVILRCVPISNHLYFYWYRQILGQKVEFLVSFYNNEISEKSEIFDDQFSVERPDGSNFTLKIRSTKLEDSAMYFCASSEWTGRETQYFGPGTRLLVL.